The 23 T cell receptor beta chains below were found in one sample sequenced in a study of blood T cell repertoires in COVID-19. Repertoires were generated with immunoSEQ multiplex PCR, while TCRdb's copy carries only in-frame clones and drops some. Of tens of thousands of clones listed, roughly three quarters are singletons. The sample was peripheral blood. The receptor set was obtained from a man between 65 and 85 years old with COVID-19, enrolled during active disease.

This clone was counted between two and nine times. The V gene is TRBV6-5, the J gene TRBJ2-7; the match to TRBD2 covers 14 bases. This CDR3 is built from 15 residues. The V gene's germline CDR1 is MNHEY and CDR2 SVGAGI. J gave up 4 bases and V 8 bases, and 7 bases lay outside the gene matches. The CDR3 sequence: CASLRGTSGSYEQYF. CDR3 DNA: TGTGCCAGCCTCCGTGGGACTAGCGGGAGTTACGAGCAGTACTTC.

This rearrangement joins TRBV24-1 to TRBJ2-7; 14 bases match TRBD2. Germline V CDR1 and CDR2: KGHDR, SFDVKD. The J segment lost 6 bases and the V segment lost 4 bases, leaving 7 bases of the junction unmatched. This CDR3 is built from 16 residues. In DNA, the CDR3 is TGTGCCACCAGTGACCCCGGACTAGCGGGAGGTCGCGAGCAGTACTTC. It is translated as CATSDPGLAGGREQYF.

The CDR3 bases are TGTGCCACCAGCAGAGATGGAGGGTTTGAAGCTTTCTTT. It encodes CATSRDGGFEAFF. The chain uses TRBV15 and TRBJ1-1; no clear D gene. This CDR3 has 13 residues. Germline CDR1 reads LNHNV; CDR2 reads YYDKDF (reference sequence). The ends were cut back, 0 bases at V and 7 bases at J, with 9 bases in the middle.

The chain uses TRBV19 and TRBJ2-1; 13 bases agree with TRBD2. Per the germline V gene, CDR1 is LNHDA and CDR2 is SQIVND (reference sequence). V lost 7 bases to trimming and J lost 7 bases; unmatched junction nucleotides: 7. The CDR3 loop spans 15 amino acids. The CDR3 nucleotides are TGTGCCAGTAAACTAGCGGGAGGGCCGGCGAATGAGCAGTTCTTC. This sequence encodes CASKLAGGPANEQFF.

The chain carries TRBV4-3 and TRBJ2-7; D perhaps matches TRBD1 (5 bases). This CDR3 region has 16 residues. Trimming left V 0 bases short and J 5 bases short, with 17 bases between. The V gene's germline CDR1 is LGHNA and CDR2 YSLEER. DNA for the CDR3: TGCGCCAGCAGCCAAGAGTTTAATCGATGGGGCCACGAGCAGTACTTC. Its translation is CASSQEFNRWGHEQYF.

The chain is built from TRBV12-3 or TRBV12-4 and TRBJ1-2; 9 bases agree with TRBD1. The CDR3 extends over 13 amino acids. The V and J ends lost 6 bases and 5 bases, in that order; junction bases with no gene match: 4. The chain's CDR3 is CASSSTGGYGYTF. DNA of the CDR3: TGTGCCAGCAGCTCGACAGGGGGTTATGGCTACACCTTC.

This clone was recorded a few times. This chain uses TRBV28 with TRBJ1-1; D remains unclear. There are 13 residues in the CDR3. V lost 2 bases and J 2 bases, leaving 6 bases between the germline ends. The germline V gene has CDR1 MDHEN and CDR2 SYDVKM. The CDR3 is CASSLLANTEAFF. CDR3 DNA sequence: TGTGCCAGCAGTTTACTAGCAAACACTGAAGCTTTCTTT.

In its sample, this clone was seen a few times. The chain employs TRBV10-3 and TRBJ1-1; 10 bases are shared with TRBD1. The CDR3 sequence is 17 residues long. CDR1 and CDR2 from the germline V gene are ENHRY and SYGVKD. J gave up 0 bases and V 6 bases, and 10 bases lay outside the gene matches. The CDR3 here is CAIRREDRGRMNTEAFF. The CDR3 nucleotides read TGTGCCATCAGACGCGAAGACAGGGGGCGGATGAACACTGAAGCTTTCTTT.

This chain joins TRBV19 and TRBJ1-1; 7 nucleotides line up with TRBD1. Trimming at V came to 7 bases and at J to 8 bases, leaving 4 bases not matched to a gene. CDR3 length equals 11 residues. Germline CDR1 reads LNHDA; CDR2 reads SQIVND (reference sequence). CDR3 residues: CASNLQGEAFF. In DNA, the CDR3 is TGTGCCAGTAATCTACAGGGGGAAGCTTTCTTT.

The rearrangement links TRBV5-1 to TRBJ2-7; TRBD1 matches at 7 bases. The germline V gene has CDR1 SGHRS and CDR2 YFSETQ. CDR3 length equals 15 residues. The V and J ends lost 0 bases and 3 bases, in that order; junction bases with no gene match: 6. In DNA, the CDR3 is TGCGCCAGCAGCTTGGCTCCGGGACAGAACTACGAGCAGTACTTC. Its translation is CASSLAPGQNYEQYF.

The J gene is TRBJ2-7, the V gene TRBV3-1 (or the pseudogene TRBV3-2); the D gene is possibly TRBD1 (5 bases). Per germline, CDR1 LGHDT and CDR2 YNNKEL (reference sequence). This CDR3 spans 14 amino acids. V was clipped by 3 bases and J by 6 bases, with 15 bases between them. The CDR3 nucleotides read TGTGCCAGCAGCCAGGTTGGGGCGGCTTCCGAGCAGTACTTC. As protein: CASSQVGAASEQYF.

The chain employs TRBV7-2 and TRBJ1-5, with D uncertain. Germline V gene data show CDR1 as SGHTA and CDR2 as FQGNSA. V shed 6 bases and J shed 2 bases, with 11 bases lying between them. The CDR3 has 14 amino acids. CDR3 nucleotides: TGTGCCAGCAGGCCTTCGAGGGGCAATCAGCCCCAGCATTTT. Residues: CASRPSRGNQPQHF.

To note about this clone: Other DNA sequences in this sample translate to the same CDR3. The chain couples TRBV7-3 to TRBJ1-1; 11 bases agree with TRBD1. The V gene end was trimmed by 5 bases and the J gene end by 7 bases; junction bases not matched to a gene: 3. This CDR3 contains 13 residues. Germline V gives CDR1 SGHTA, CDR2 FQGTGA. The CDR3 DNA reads TGTGCCAGCAGCCCCGGGACAGGGGGTGAAGCTTTCTTT. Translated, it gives CASSPGTGGEAFF.

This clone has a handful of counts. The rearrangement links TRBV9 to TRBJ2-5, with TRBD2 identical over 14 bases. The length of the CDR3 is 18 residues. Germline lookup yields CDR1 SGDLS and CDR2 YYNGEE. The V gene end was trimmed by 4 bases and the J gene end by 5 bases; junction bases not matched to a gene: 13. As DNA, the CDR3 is TGTGCCAGCAGCCAATTCGGACTAGCGGGAGGTGGGTCGGAGACCCAGTACTTC. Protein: CASSQFGLAGGGSETQYF. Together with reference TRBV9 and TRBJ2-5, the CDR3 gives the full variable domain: DSGVTQTPKHLITATGQRVTLRCSPRSGDLSVYWYQQSLDQGLQFLIQYYNGEERAKGNILERFSAQQFPDLHSELNLSSLELGDSALYFCASSQFGLAGGGSETQYFGPGTRLLVL.

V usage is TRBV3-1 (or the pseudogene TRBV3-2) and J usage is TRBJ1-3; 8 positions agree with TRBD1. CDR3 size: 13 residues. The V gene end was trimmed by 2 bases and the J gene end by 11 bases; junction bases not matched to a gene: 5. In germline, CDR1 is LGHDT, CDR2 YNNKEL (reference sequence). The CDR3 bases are TGTGCCAGCAGCCAAAATGGACAGGGCGCCATATATTTT. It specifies CASSQNGQGAIYF.

The CDR3 protein is CASSRDSSDYGYTF. CDR3 sequence (DNA): TGTGCCAGCTCTCGGGACAGTTCGGACTATGGCTACACCTTC. The rearrangement uses TRBV18 and TRBJ1-2; 7 bases agree with TRBD1. The CDR3 is 14 amino acids. Losses at the gene ends were 6 bases for V and 3 bases for J; bases not matched to a gene: 7. Germline V gene lookup returns CDR1 KGHSH and CDR2 LQKENI.

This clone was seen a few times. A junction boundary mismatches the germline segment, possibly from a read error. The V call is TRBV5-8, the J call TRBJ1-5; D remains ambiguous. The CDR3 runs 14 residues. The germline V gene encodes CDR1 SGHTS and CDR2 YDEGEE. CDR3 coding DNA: TGTGCCAGCAGCCGCCGTGCTAGCGATCAGCCCCAGCATTTT. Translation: CASSRRASDQPQHF.

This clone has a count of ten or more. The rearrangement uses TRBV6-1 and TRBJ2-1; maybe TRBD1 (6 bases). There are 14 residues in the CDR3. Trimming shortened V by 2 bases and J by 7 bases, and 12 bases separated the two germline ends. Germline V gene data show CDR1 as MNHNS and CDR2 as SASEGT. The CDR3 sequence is CASSEQSRGNEQFF. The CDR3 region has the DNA TGTGCCAGCAGTGAACAGAGCAGGGGTAATGAGCAGTTCTTC.

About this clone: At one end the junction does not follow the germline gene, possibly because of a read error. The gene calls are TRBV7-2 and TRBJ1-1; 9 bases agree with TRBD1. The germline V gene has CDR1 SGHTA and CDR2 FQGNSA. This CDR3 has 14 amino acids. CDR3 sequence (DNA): TGTGCCAGCAGCTTAGCACAGGGGGCCAGAGAAGTTTTCTTT. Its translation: CASSLAQGAREVFF.

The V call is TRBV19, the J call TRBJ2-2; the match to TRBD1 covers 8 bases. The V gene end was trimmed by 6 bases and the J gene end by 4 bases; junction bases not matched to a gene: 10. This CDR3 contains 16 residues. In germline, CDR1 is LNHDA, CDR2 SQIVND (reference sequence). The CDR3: CASSPTDRVGTGELFF. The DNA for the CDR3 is TGTGCCAGTAGCCCCACGGACAGGGTGGGCACCGGGGAGCTGTTTTTT. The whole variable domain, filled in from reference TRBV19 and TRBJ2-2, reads DGGITQSPKYLFRKEGQNVTLSCEQNLNHDAMYWYRQDPGQGLRLIYYSQIVNDFQKGDIAEGYSVSREKKESFPLTVTSAQKNPTAFYLCASSPTDRVGTGELFFGEGSRLTVL.

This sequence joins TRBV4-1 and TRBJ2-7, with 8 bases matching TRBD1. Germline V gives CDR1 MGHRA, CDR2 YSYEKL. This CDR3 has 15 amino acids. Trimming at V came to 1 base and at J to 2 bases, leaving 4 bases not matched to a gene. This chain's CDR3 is CASSQGSQGAYEQYF. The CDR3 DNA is TGCGCCAGCAGCCAAGGGTCACAGGGGGCCTACGAGCAGTACTTC.

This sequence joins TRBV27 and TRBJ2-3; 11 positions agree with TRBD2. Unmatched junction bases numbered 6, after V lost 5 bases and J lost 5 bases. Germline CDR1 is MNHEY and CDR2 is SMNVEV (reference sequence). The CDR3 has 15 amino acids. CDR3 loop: CASSPLAGGVDTQYF. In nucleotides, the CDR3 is TGTGCCAGCAGTCCTCTAGCGGGAGGTGTAGATACGCAGTATTTT.

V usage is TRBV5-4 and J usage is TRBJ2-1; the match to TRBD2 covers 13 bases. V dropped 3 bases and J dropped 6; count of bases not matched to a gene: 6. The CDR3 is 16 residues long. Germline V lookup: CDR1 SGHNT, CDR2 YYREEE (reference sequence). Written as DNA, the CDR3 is TGTGCCAGCAGCTCCGGACTAGCGGGAGTTGTCAATGAGCAGTTCTTC. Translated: CASSSGLAGVVNEQFF.